The next 20 T cell receptor beta chains were all read from a single sample in a study of blood T cell repertoires in COVID-19. Assay: immunoSEQ multiplex PCR; the TCRdb copy retains only in-frame clones and omits some. Among 200,000 to 250,000 clones, about 87% were seen once, and the ten largest hold approximately 2.9%. The sample was peripheral blood. These receptor sequences come from a man in his 60s with acute or convalescent COVID-19.

V usage is TRBV24-1 and J usage is TRBJ2-5; 8 bases agree with TRBD1. The CDR3 covers 14 residues. Trimming removed 3 bases from V and 5 bases from J; junction bases left unmatched: 4. CDR1 is KGHDR, CDR2 SFDVKD, per germline. CDR3 amino acids: CATSDAGGGETQYF. In DNA form, the CDR3 reads TGTGCCACCAGTGATGCAGGGGGCGGGGAGACCCAGTACTTC.

This clone appeared a single time. The chain joins TRBV5-4 to TRBJ1-2; the D is unclear. V gave up 4 bases and J gave up 4 bases, with 8 bases separating them. This CDR3 region has 12 residues. In germline, CDR1 is SGHNT, CDR2 YYREEE (reference sequence). CDR3 in amino acids: CASSQRGYGYTF. The CDR3 bases are TGTGCCAGCAGCCAGCGAGGCTATGGCTACACCTTC.

A word on this clone: Other nucleotide sequences from this sample produce the same CDR3. The chain carries TRBV19 and TRBJ2-3; TRBD2 agrees at 8 bases. CDR3 length equals 14 residues. V lost 6 bases and J lost 0; bases outside the gene matches: 2. Germline CDR1 reads LNHDA; CDR2 reads SQIVND (reference sequence). CDR3 sequence: CASSRGGSTDTQYF. CDR3 DNA: TGTGCCAGTAGCCGGGGGGGGAGCACAGATACGCAGTATTTT.

This chain links TRBV6-2 or TRBV6-3 with TRBJ1-2; TRBD1 might be the D (6 bases). The germline CDR1 and CDR2 sequences are MNHEY and SVGEGT. There are 15 residues in the CDR3. The V gene lost 6 bases and the J gene lost 8 bases, with 22 bases spanning the gap. The CDR3 reads CASSPPPDRGGGYTF. The CDR3 coding sequence is TGTGCCAGCAGCCCACCCCCGGACAGAGGGGGAGGCTACACCTTC.

This clone was detected only a few times. The rearrangement uses TRBV13 and TRBJ2-3, with 9 positions matching TRBD2. The germline V gene encodes CDR1 PRHDT and CDR2 FYEKMQ (reference sequence). V lost 0 bases and J lost 6; bases outside the gene matches: 7. The CDR3 consists of 16 residues. The CDR3: CASSLGPSGARDTQYF. The CDR3 bases are TGTGCCAGCAGCTTAGGCCCTAGCGGGGCACGGGATACGCAGTATTTT.

The rearrangement joins TRBV7-3 to TRBJ2-3, with 8 bases lining up with TRBD2. After removal of 2 bases from V and 2 bases from J, the junction contained 12 bases not matched to a gene. The CDR3 is 18 amino acids. CDR1 and CDR2 from the germline V gene are SGHTA and FQGTGA. CDR3 coding DNA: TGTGCCAGCAGCTTAGGTCCGTTGCGGGGGGACCTCACAGATACGCAGTATTTT. Amino acids: CASSLGPLRGDLTDTQYF.

J is TRBJ2-7 and V is TRBV27, with TRBD1 matching 9 bases. J gave up 6 bases and V 8 bases, and 11 bases lay outside the gene matches. Germline CDR1 and CDR2: MNHEY and SMNVEV (reference sequence). This CDR3 comprises 14 residues. The CDR3 nucleotides are TGTGCCAGCGCCCCGGTTGGACAGGGGACCGAGCAGTACTTC. Translated, it gives CASAPVGQGTEQYF.

This clone was observed a single time. This sequence joins TRBV7-8 and TRBJ2-3, with 15 bases fitting TRBD2. CDR3 length: 21 amino acids. Trimming removed 4 bases from V and 5 bases from J; junction bases left unmatched: 19. CDR1 is SGHVS and CDR2 is FQNEAQ in the germline V gene. Here the CDR3 DNA reads TGTGCCAGCAGCTCACCACCGGGACTAGCGGGGGGAGGGTTCTTGGGAGATACGCAGTATTTT. Encoded protein: CASSSPPGLAGGGFLGDTQYF.

V and J are TRBV29-1 and TRBJ2-3; D unclear. This CDR3 spans 11 amino acids. The V gene's germline CDR1 is SQVTM and CDR2 ANQGSEA. The germline V and J ends were trimmed by 4 bases and 3 bases, with 5 bases remaining between them. CDR3 coding DNA: TGCAGCGTTGCACTGACAGATACGCAGTATTTT. Encoded protein: CSVALTDTQYF.

DNA for the CDR3: TGTGCCAGCAGTTCCCGGGACAGGGGTGGGGAGACCCAGTACTTC. Residues: CASSSRDRGGETQYF. The chain has TRBV28 and TRBJ2-5; 10 nucleotides agree with TRBD1. J lost 5 bases, V lost 4 bases, and 7 bases had no gene match. The germline V gene has CDR1 MDHEN and CDR2 SYDVKM. The CDR3 covers 15 residues.

This chain connects TRBV6-5 to TRBJ1-1; 7 bases are shared with TRBD1. V shed 6 bases and J 1 base; nucleotides not matched to a gene: 8. This CDR3 comprises 15 residues. Germline assignment: CDR1 MNHEY and CDR2 SVGAGI. CDR3 DNA sequence: TGTGCCAGCAGAGACAGGGCTTGGGGGAACACTGAAGCTTTCTTT. It yields the protein CASRDRAWGNTEAFF.

The rearrangement joins TRBV7-2 to TRBJ2-1, with D unclear. Germline loops: CDR1 SGHTA, CDR2 FQGNSA. The V end lost 3 bases, the J end lost 0 bases, and 9 bases lay between the germline ends. CDR3 size: 15 residues. CDR3 sequence reads: CASSFEPSSYNEQFF. The CDR3 DNA is TGTGCCAGCAGCTTCGAACCGAGCTCCTACAATGAGCAGTTCTTC. Complete variable domain (other parts from reference TRBV7-2 and TRBJ2-1): GAGVSQSPSNKVTEKGKDVELRCDPISGHTALYWYRQSLGQGLEFLIYFQGNSAPDKSGLPSDRFSAERTGGSVSTLTIQRTQQEDSAVYLCASSFEPSSYNEQFFGPGTRLTVL.

The gene calls are TRBV19 and TRBJ2-1; 10 positions agree with TRBD2. The CDR3 sequence is 17 residues long. V was pared by 5 bases and J by 4 bases, with 11 bases of the junction left unmatched. The V gene's germline CDR1 is LNHDA and CDR2 SQIVND (reference sequence). CDR3 sequence reads: CASSPFSGGTTYNEQFF. The CDR3 DNA follows: TGTGCCAGTAGTCCCTTTAGCGGGGGGACAACTTACAATGAGCAGTTCTTC. The whole variable domain, remainder taken from reference TRBV19 and TRBJ2-1, is DGGITQSPKYLFRKEGQNVTLSCEQNLNHDAMYWYRQDPGQGLRLIYYSQIVNDFQKGDIAEGYSVSREKKESFPLTVTSAQKNPTAFYLCASSPFSGGTTYNEQFFGPGTRLTVL.

The chain combines TRBV5-5 with TRBJ2-1; D possibly corresponds to TRBD1 (6 bases). Germline V gene data show CDR1 as SGHKS and CDR2 as YYEKEE (reference sequence). The CDR3 sequence is 13 residues long. Trimming took 4 bases from V and 3 from J, leaving 8 bases between them. This CDR3 is CASSVGHYNEQFF. DNA of the CDR3: TGTGCCAGCAGCGTGGGACACTACAATGAGCAGTTCTTC.

The chain joins TRBV9 to TRBJ1-4; TRBD1 matches at 7 bases. CDR3 length equals 15 residues. Germline loops: CDR1 SGDLS, CDR2 YYNGEE. The V and J ends lost 0 bases and 7 bases, in that order; junction bases with no gene match: 6. In DNA form, the CDR3 reads TGTGCCAGCAGCGTAGAGGACAGGAGGGGTGAAAAACTGTTTTTT. Translation: CASSVEDRRGEKLFF.

In this sample, this clone turned up a few times. V is TRBV30 and J is TRBJ2-3; D possibly corresponds to TRBD1 (6 bases). V was pared by 0 bases and J by 9 bases, with 10 bases between. CDR1 is GTSNPN, CDR2 SVGIG, per germline (reference sequence). This CDR3 region has 12 residues. The DNA for the CDR3 is TGTGCCTGGAGTGTACGAGACAGGACGCAGTATTTT. Translating gives CAWSVRDRTQYF.

CDR3 region: CASSGPGGGVQETQYF. The DNA for the CDR3 is TGTGCCAGCAGCGGGCCCGGTGGCGGGGTACAAGAGACCCAGTACTTC. This chain links TRBV9 with TRBJ2-5; tentative D call: TRBD2 (6 bases). CDR3 length equals 16 residues. Looked up from germline, CDR1 is SGDLS and CDR2 is YYNGEE. V was trimmed by 3 bases and J by 2 bases, leaving 17 bases between them.

This sequence joins TRBV28 and TRBJ1-1; 8 nucleotides agree with TRBD1. The germline V gene has CDR1 MDHEN and CDR2 SYDVKM. The CDR3 is 14 amino acids. V dropped 6 bases and J dropped 1; count of bases not matched to a gene: 4. CDR3 nucleotide sequence: TGTGCCAGCAGGGCCGGGACAGGGAACACTGAAGCTTTCTTT. Its protein is CASRAGTGNTEAFF.

This clone was observed a handful of times. The V call is TRBV7-9, the J call TRBJ1-6; no definite D call. This CDR3 contains 15 residues. V was trimmed by 4 bases and J by 8 bases, leaving 15 bases between them. Looked up from germline, CDR1 is SEHNR and CDR2 is FQNEAQ (reference sequence). CDR3 DNA sequence: TGTGCCAGCAGCTGGATGGGCTTCGGTGATTCACCCCTCCACTTT. This gives the protein CASSWMGFGDSPLHF.

J is TRBJ2-3 and V is TRBV19, with TRBD1 matching over 9 bases. Germline V gene lookup returns CDR1 LNHDA and CDR2 SQIVND (reference sequence). This CDR3 contains 16 residues. V shed 8 bases and J 1 base; nucleotides not matched to a gene: 10. For the CDR3, the DNA is TGTGCCAGTGGAACCAACAGGGGGCTGGGCACAGATACGCAGTATTTT. This encodes CASGTNRGLGTDTQYF.